This T cell receptor beta chain was found in a study of blood T cell repertoires in COVID-19. Generated by immunoSEQ multiplex PCR, the TCRdb table keeps only in-frame clones and is missing some. The table shows fewer than 95,000 clones, with about 90% occurring only once. Germline assignment: CDR1 MDHEN and CDR2 SYDVKM. The CDR3 is 14 amino acids. With V trimmed by 5 bases and J by 0 bases, 1 base remained unmatched. This clone was seen a few times. Material: peripheral blood. The sequence was obtained from a woman over 75 with acute or convalescent COVID-19. This chain connects TRBV28 to TRBJ2-1, with 7 bases identical to TRBD1. The CDR3 DNA is TGTGCCAGCAGTAGGGGGCCCTCCTACAATGAGCAGTTCTTC. Protein: CASSRGPSYNEQFF.